Listed below are T cell receptor beta chains from one sample, sequenced in a study of blood T cell repertoires in COVID-19. TCRdb's table, derived via immunoSEQ multiplex PCR, lists solely in-frame clones and lacks some. This sample has 150,000 to 200,000 clones, with roughly 82% found just once. The specimen sequenced was PBMCs or T cells enriched from blood (not recorded which). These receptors all come from a man between 40 and 49 years old who had recovered from COVID-19. Each CDR3 is given with its conserved first and last residue. A D gene is named only where the DNA matches it firmly. The size field is filled for only some rows; it gives once, few, many or a size class.

d_gene: .; abundance: .; j_gene: TRBJ1-4; v_gene: TRBV5-4; CDR3nt: TGTGCCAGCAGCTTGGGTGGCGCAGGGGCCAATAATGAAAAACTGTTTTTT; CDR3aa: CASSLGGAGANNEKLFF
d_gene: .; abundance: once; j_gene: TRBJ1-1; v_gene: TRBV28; CDR3nt: TGTGCCAGCAGTACCTACCAGGTCCTACCGAACACTGAAGCTTTCTTT; CDR3aa: CASSTYQVLPNTEAFF
d_gene: TRBD2; abundance: .; j_gene: TRBJ2-3; v_gene: TRBV2; CDR3nt: TGTGCCAGCAGTGATCAGACTAGCGGGGTCCATACGCAGTATTTT; CDR3aa: CASSDQTSGVHTQYF
d_gene: .; abundance: .; j_gene: TRBJ2-5; v_gene: TRBV7-8; CDR3nt: TGTGCCAGCAGAGGGTCAGGGGAGCTCCGGGAGACCCAGTACTTC; CDR3aa: CASRGSGELRETQYF
d_gene: TRBD2; abundance: .; j_gene: TRBJ2-3; v_gene: TRBV6-5; CDR3nt: TGTGCCAGCAGTACTAGCGTTCCAGATACGCAGTATTTT; CDR3aa: CASSTSVPDTQYF
d_gene: .; abundance: .; j_gene: TRBJ2-5; v_gene: TRBV2; CDR3nt: TGTGCCAGCAGTCCGGACAGTGTACAAGAGACCCAGTACTTC; CDR3aa: CASSPDSVQETQYF
d_gene: .; abundance: .; j_gene: TRBJ2-6; v_gene: TRBV10-2; CDR3nt: TGCGCCAGCAGTGGCCCAGGGGCTGGGGCCAACGTCCTGACTTTC; CDR3aa: CASSGPGAGANVLTF
d_gene: .; abundance: .; j_gene: TRBJ1-5; v_gene: TRBV3-1/TRBV3-2; CDR3nt: TGTGCCAGCAGCCAATCATATCAGCCCCAGCATTTT; CDR3aa: CASSQSYQPQHF
d_gene: TRBD1; abundance: few; j_gene: TRBJ1-1; v_gene: TRBV30; CDR3nt: TGTGCCTGGACTATATCAGGGGGCACTGAAGCTTTCTTT; CDR3aa: CAWTISGGTEAFF
d_gene: .; abundance: .; j_gene: TRBJ1-5; v_gene: TRBV19; CDR3nt: TGTGCCAGTAGTATCCAATCGACAGGCGCCAATCAGCCCCAGCATTTT; CDR3aa: CASSIQSTGANQPQHF
d_gene: TRBD1; abundance: .; j_gene: TRBJ1-1; v_gene: TRBV4-1; CDR3nt: TGCGCCAGCAGCCAGCAGGGGGTAAACACTGAAGCTTTCTTT; CDR3aa: CASSQQGVNTEAFF
d_gene: .; abundance: .; j_gene: TRBJ2-3; v_gene: TRBV19; CDR3nt: TGTGCCAGTAGACAGGGTTCCACAGATACGCAGTATTTT; CDR3aa: CASRQGSTDTQYF
d_gene: TRBD2; abundance: .; j_gene: TRBJ2-3; v_gene: TRBV10-3; CDR3nt: TGTGCCATCAGTCATATAGCGGGGGGAAGCACAGATACGCAGTATTTT; CDR3aa: CAISHIAGGSTDTQYF
d_gene: .; abundance: .; j_gene: TRBJ1-2; v_gene: TRBV30; CDR3nt: TGTGCCTGGAGTGTGTCCGGGTTACGCTATGGCTACACCTTC; CDR3aa: CAWSVSGLRYGYTF
d_gene: .; abundance: .; j_gene: TRBJ1-3; v_gene: TRBV7-9; CDR3nt: TGTGCCAGCAGCTCCCAACAGGGCGCAAACACCATATATTTT; CDR3aa: CASSSQQGANTIYF
d_gene: TRBD1; abundance: .; j_gene: TRBJ1-1; v_gene: TRBV2; CDR3nt: TGTGCCAGCAGTGAAGGTCGGAACAGGGGGACTGAAGCTTTCTTT; CDR3aa: CASSEGRNRGTEAFF
d_gene: TRBD1; abundance: .; j_gene: TRBJ2-7; v_gene: TRBV25-1; CDR3nt: TGTGCCAGCAGGGGACAGAACGAGCAGTACTTC; CDR3aa: CASRGQNEQYF
d_gene: .; abundance: .; j_gene: TRBJ1-1; v_gene: TRBV30; CDR3nt: TGTGCCTGGAACCGGGGGGGCCCTGAAGCTTTCTTT; CDR3aa: CAWNRGGPEAFF
d_gene: .; abundance: .; j_gene: TRBJ1-2; v_gene: TRBV6-5; CDR3nt: TGTGCCAGCAGTTACACTCAGTCGGGAAACTATGGCTACACCTTC; CDR3aa: CASSYTQSGNYGYTF
d_gene: .; abundance: .; j_gene: TRBJ1-1; v_gene: TRBV5-1; CDR3nt: TGCGCCAGCAGCTCGGGGTTGAACACTGAAGCTTTCTTT; CDR3aa: CASSSGLNTEAFF
d_gene: TRBD1; abundance: .; j_gene: TRBJ1-3; v_gene: TRBV7-8; CDR3nt: TGTGCCAGCAGCTTGACAGGGGAGAGTAGAAACACCATATATTTT; CDR3aa: CASSLTGESRNTIYF
d_gene: .; abundance: .; j_gene: TRBJ2-1; v_gene: TRBV18; CDR3nt: TGTGCCAGCTCACCTGCGAATGAGCAGTTCTTC; CDR3aa: CASSPANEQFF
d_gene: TRBD1; abundance: .; j_gene: TRBJ2-3; v_gene: TRBV6-2/TRBV6-3; CDR3nt: TGTGCCAGCAGCCTACAGGGGTCTACAGATACGCAGTATTTT; CDR3aa: CASSLQGSTDTQYF
d_gene: .; abundance: .; j_gene: TRBJ1-4; v_gene: TRBV7-9; CDR3nt: TGTGCCAGCAGCTCGAGCGGTACCAATGAAAAACTGTTTTTT; CDR3aa: CASSSSGTNEKLFF
d_gene: TRBD2; abundance: .; j_gene: TRBJ2-3; v_gene: TRBV4-2; CDR3nt: TGTGCCAGCAGCCAAGTACTAGCGGGAGGTACAGATACGCAGTATTTT; CDR3aa: CASSQVLAGGTDTQYF
d_gene: TRBD2; abundance: .; j_gene: TRBJ2-1; v_gene: TRBV19; CDR3nt: TGTGCCAGTAGTACCCCTTATGGGACTACCAATCGGCCTTCCTACAATGAGCAGTTCTTC; CDR3aa: CASSTPYGTTNRPSYNEQFF
d_gene: .; abundance: .; j_gene: TRBJ2-7; v_gene: TRBV28; CDR3nt: TGTGCCAGCAGCCTAGGGGGGGCGGGGCACACCTACGAGCAGTACTTC; CDR3aa: CASSLGGAGHTYEQYF
d_gene: TRBD1; abundance: large; j_gene: TRBJ1-4; v_gene: TRBV16; CDR3nt: TGTGCCAGCAGCCAAATACCAGGGGGGAATGAAAAACTGTTTTTT; CDR3aa: CASSQIPGGNEKLFF
d_gene: .; abundance: .; j_gene: TRBJ2-1; v_gene: TRBV25-1; CDR3nt: TGTGCCAGCAGTGAATTGGGCACAGAGCAGTTCTTC; CDR3aa: CASSELGTEQFF
d_gene: .; abundance: .; j_gene: TRBJ1-2; v_gene: TRBV4-2; CDR3nt: TGTGCCAGCAGCCAAGAGCGGGGCGGCTATGGCTACACCTTC; CDR3aa: CASSQERGGYGYTF
d_gene: .; abundance: .; j_gene: TRBJ2-1; v_gene: TRBV7-2; CDR3nt: TGTGCCAGCACCCCCGACTGGTACAATGAGCAGTTCTTC; CDR3aa: CASTPDWYNEQFF
d_gene: .; abundance: .; j_gene: TRBJ2-4; v_gene: TRBV16; CDR3nt: TGTGCCAGCAGCCAATCCTATGAGACAGCAAAAAACATTCAGTACTTC; CDR3aa: CASSQSYETAKNIQYF
d_gene: .; abundance: .; j_gene: TRBJ2-2; v_gene: TRBV11-3; CDR3nt: TGTGCCAGCAGACAAACAGGGAGCGCGAACACCGGGGAGCTGTTTTTT; CDR3aa: CASRQTGSANTGELFF
d_gene: .; abundance: .; j_gene: TRBJ2-1; v_gene: TRBV11-3; CDR3nt: TGTGCCAGCAGCTTAGCGGGAGTAGGGAACAATGAGCAGTTCTTC; CDR3aa: CASSLAGVGNNEQFF
d_gene: TRBD2; abundance: .; j_gene: TRBJ2-2; v_gene: TRBV27; CDR3nt: TGTGCCAGCGCGTCCAGGGGTATGTGGTCGGGAGGGCCCCGGGAGCTGTTTTTT; CDR3aa: CASASRGMWSGGPRELFF
d_gene: TRBD2; abundance: .; j_gene: TRBJ2-1; v_gene: TRBV11-3; CDR3nt: TGTGCCAGCAGCTCGGCTAGCGGGACCTACAATGAGCAGTTCTTC; CDR3aa: CASSSASGTYNEQFF
d_gene: .; abundance: .; j_gene: TRBJ1-5; v_gene: TRBV7-2; CDR3nt: TGTGCCAGCAGCTTTTTAGAAACTTCACAGCCCCAGCATTTT; CDR3aa: CASSFLETSQPQHF
d_gene: TRBD1; abundance: .; j_gene: TRBJ2-5; v_gene: TRBV5-1; CDR3nt: TGCGCCAGCAGGAACGCGGCAGGGGGCGAAACCCAGTACTTC; CDR3aa: CASRNAAGGETQYF
d_gene: TRBD2; abundance: .; j_gene: TRBJ2-3; v_gene: TRBV5-1; CDR3nt: TGCGCCAGCAGCTTCAAGGGGAGTACTCTAACGGGAGGGCTCGCAGATACGCAGTATTTT; CDR3aa: CASSFKGSTLTGGLADTQYF
d_gene: .; abundance: .; j_gene: TRBJ2-2; v_gene: TRBV5-1; CDR3nt: TGCGCCAGCAGCTTGGGGACTACTAACACCGGGGAGCTGTTTTTT; CDR3aa: CASSLGTTNTGELFF
d_gene: TRBD2; abundance: .; j_gene: TRBJ2-3; v_gene: TRBV7-3; CDR3nt: TGTGCCAGCAGCTTAATGGGCGGGAGTGCCGCAGATACGCAGTATTTT; CDR3aa: CASSLMGGSAADTQYF
d_gene: TRBD1; abundance: .; j_gene: TRBJ1-1; v_gene: TRBV19; CDR3nt: TGTGCCAGTAGTATAGGGGACAGTGGAACTGAAGCTTTCTTT; CDR3aa: CASSIGDSGTEAFF
d_gene: .; abundance: .; j_gene: TRBJ2-1; v_gene: TRBV7-3; CDR3nt: TGTGCCAGCAGCCCACGGGGCGGCGGGATGAACGATGAGCAGTTCTTC; CDR3aa: CASSPRGGGMNDEQFF
d_gene: TRBD2; abundance: .; j_gene: TRBJ2-5; v_gene: TRBV2; CDR3nt: TGTGCCAGCAGTGGAAGCCCGACTAGCGGGAGGCTTTCGCAAGAGACCCAGTACTTC; CDR3aa: CASSGSPTSGRLSQETQYF
d_gene: .; abundance: few; j_gene: TRBJ2-5; v_gene: TRBV30; CDR3nt: TGTGCCTGGATGGCTAGTAGGACCCAGTACTTC; CDR3aa: CAWMASRTQYF
d_gene: TRBD1; abundance: .; j_gene: TRBJ1-3; v_gene: TRBV3-1/TRBV3-2; CDR3nt: TGTGCCAGCAGCCAAACCCCGACGACAGGGGGTGCTGGAAACACCATATATTTT; CDR3aa: CASSQTPTTGGAGNTIYF
d_gene: TRBD2; abundance: many; j_gene: TRBJ2-1; v_gene: TRBV10-1; CDR3nt: TGCGCCAGCAGTGAGGCGGGAGGGAACTACAATGAGCAGTTCTTC; CDR3aa: CASSEAGGNYNEQFF
d_gene: .; abundance: .; j_gene: TRBJ2-1; v_gene: TRBV9; CDR3nt: TGTGCCAGCAGCGTAGGCGGGAACTCCTACAATGAGCAGTTCTTC; CDR3aa: CASSVGGNSYNEQFF
d_gene: TRBD1; abundance: .; j_gene: TRBJ2-5; v_gene: TRBV5-1; CDR3nt: TGCGCCAGCAGCATGGGACAGGGGGAAGAGACCCAGTACTTC; CDR3aa: CASSMGQGEETQYF
d_gene: TRBD1; abundance: .; j_gene: TRBJ1-1; v_gene: TRBV19; CDR3nt: TGTGCCAGTAGCCACGGGACAGGGGCTGAAGCTTTCTTT; CDR3aa: CASSHGTGAEAFF